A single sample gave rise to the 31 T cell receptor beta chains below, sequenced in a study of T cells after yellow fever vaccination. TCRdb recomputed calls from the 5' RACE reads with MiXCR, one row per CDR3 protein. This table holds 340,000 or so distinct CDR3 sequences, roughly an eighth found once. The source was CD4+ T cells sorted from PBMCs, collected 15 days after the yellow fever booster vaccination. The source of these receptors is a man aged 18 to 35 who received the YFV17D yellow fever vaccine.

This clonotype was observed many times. The CDR3 reads CASSQNNEQFF. The CDR3 bases are TGTGCCAGCAGCCAGAACAATGAGCAGTTCTTC. The chain employs TRBV6-5 and TRBJ2-1; D not resolved. The V and J ends lost 6 bases and 5 bases respectively, with 5 bases between them. The germline V gene has CDR1 MNHEY and CDR2 SVGAGI. The CDR3 totals 11 residues.

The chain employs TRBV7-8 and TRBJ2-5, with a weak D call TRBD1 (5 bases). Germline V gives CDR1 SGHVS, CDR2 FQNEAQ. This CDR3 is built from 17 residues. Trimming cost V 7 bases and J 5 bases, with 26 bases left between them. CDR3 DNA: TGTGCCAGCACCCAGTCGAGACCCACCAGGGTGGATGAGACCCAGTACTTC. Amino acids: CASTQSRPTRVDETQYF.

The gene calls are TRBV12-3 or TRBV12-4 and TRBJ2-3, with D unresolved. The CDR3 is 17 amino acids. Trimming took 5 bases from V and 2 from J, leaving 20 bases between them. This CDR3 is CASSPTPPFPDTDTQYF. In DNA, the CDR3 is TGTGCCAGCAGTCCGACCCCCCCGTTCCCGGACACAGATACGCAGTATTTT.

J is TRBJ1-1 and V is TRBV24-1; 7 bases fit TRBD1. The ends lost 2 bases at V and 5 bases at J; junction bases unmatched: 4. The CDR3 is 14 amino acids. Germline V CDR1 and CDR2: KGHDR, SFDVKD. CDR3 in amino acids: CATSDSTDRTEAFF. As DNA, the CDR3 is TGTGCCACCAGTGATTCGACGGACAGGACTGAAGCTTTCTTT.

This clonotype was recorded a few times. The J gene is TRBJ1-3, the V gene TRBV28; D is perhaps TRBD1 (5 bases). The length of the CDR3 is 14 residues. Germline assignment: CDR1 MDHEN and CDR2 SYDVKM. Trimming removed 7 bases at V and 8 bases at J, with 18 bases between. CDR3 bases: TGTGCCAGCACCACCTTATCGCGGGGGGACACCATATATTTT. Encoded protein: CASTTLSRGDTIYF.

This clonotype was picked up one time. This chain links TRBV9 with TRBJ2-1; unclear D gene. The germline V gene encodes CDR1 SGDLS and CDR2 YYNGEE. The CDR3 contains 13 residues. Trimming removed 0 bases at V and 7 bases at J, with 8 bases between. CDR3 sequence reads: CASSVGIGNEQFF. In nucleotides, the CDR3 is TGTGCCAGCAGCGTAGGAATCGGGAATGAGCAGTTCTTC.

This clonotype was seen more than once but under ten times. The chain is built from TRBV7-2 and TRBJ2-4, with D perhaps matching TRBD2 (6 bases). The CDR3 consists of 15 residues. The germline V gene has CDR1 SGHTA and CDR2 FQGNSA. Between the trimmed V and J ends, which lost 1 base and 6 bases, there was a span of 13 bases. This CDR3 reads CASSLEARRGNIQYF. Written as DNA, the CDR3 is TGTGCCAGCAGCTTAGAGGCGCGGCGGGGAAACATTCAGTACTTC.

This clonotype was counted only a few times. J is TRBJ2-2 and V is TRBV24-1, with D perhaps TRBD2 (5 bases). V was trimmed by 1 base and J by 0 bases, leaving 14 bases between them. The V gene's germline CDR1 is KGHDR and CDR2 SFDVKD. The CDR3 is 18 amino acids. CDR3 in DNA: TGTGCCACCAGTGATTTCCTGACAACCGGGGCGAACACCGGGGAGCTGTTTTTT. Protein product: CATSDFLTTGANTGELFF.

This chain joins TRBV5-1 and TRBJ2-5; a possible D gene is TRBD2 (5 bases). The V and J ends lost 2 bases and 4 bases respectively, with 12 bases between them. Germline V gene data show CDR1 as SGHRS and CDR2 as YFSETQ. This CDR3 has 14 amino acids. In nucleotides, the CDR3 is TGCGCCAGCAGCTTTGCTCTGGGAGTAGAGACCCAGTACTTC. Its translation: CASSFALGVETQYF.

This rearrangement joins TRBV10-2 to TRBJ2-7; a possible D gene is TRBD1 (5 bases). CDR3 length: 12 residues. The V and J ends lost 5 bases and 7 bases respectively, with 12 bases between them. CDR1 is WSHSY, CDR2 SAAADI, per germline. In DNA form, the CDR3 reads TGCGCCAGCAGTCTCTCTTCAGGGGAGCAGTACTTC. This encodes CASSLSSGEQYF.

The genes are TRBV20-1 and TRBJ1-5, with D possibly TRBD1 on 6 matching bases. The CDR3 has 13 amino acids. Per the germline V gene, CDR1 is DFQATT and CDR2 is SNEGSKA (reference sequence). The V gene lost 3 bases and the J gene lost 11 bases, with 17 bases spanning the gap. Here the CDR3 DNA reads TGCAGTGCTAGGTTGCCGACAGGACATTCCCAGCATTTT. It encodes CSARLPTGHSQHF.

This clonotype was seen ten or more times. This CDR3 is CSARAGSAQYF. Written as DNA, the CDR3 is TGCAGTGCTAGGGCAGGGTCGGCCCAGTACTTC. The chain joins TRBV20-1 to TRBJ2-5, with a tentative D call TRBD1 (5 bases). Trimming removed 3 bases from V and 9 bases from J, with 11 bases in between. Germline V gene lookup returns CDR1 DFQATT and CDR2 SNEGSKA (reference sequence). The CDR3 totals 11 residues.

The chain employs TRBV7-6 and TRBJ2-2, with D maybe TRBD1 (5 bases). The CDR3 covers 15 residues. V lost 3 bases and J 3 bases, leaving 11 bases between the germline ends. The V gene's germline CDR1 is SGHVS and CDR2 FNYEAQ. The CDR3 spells CASSLGPGDTGELFF. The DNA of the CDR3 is TGTGCCAGCAGCTTGGGGCCAGGAGACACCGGGGAGCTGTTTTTT.

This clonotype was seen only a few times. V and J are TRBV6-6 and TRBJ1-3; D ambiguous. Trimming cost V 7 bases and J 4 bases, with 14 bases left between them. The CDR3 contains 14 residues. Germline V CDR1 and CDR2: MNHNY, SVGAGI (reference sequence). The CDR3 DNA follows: TGTGCCAGCACCACAACCCCGGGGGGAAACACCATATATTTT. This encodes CASTTTPGGNTIYF.

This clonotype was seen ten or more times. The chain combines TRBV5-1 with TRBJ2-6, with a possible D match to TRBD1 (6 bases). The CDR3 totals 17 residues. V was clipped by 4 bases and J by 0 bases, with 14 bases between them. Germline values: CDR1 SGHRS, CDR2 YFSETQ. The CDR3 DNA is TGCGCCAGCAGCGCACTCTGGACAGTCTCTGGGGCCAACGTCCTGACTTTC. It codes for CASSALWTVSGANVLTF.

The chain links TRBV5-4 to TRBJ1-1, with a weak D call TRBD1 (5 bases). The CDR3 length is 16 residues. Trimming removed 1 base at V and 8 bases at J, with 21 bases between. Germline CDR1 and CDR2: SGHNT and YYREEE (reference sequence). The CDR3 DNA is TGTGCCAGCAGCTTGAGATCAGGGTATTTATCCTTAGAAGCTTTCTTT. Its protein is CASSLRSGYLSLEAFF. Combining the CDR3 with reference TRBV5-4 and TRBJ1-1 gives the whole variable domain ETGVTQSPTHLIKTRGQQVTLRCSSQSGHNTVSWYQQALGQGPQFIFQYYREEENGRGNFPPRFSGLQFPNYSSELNVNALELDDSALYLCASSLRSGYLSLEAFFGQGTRLTVV.

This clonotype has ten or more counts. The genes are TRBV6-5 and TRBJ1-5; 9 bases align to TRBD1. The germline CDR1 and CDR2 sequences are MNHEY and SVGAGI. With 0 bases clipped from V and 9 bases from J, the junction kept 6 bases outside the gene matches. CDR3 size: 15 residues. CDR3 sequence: CASSYSPGQGWPQHF. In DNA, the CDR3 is TGTGCCAGCAGTTACTCGCCGGGACAGGGTTGGCCCCAGCATTTT.

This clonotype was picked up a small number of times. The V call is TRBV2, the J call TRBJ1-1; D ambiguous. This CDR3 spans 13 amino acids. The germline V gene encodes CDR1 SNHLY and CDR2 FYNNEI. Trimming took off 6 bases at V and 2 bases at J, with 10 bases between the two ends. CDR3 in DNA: TGTGCCAGCAGGGCGCAAGCAAACACTGAAGCTTTCTTT. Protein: CASRAQANTEAFF.

CDR3: CASSVERGRTGQQETQYF. The CDR3 nucleotides are TGTGCCAGCAGCGTAGAGAGGGGCAGGACAGGACAGCAAGAGACCCAGTACTTC. V is TRBV9 and J is TRBJ2-5; 7 bases are a match to TRBD1. Looked up from germline, CDR1 is SGDLS and CDR2 is YYNGEE. CDR3 size: 18 residues. With 0 bases clipped from V and 2 bases from J, the junction kept 13 bases outside the gene matches.

The CDR3 loop reads CSAQGTADNEQFF. Written as DNA, the CDR3 is TGCAGTGCCCAGGGGACAGCCGACAATGAGCAGTTCTTC. This chain links TRBV20-1 with TRBJ2-1, with TRBD1 matching 7 bases. The CDR3 loop spans 13 amino acids. The J segment lost 5 bases and the V segment lost 6 bases, leaving 7 bases of the junction unmatched. Germline lookup yields CDR1 DFQATT and CDR2 SNEGSKA (reference sequence).

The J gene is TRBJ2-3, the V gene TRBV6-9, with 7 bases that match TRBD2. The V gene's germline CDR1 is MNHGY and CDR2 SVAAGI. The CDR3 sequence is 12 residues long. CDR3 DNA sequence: TGTGCTGGGAGGGGTAGCACAGATACGCAGTATTTT. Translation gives CAGRGSTDTQYF.

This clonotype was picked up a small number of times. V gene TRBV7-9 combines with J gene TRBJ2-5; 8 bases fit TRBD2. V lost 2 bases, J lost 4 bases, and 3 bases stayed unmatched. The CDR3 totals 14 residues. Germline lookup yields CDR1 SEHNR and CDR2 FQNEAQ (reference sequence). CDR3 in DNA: TGTGCCAGCAGCTTATTGCGGGGGGCAGAGACCCAGTACTTC. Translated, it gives CASSLLRGAETQYF.

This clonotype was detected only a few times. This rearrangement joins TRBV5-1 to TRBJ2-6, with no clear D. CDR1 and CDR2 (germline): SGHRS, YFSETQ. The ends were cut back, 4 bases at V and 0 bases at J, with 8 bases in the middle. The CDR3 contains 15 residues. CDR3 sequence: CASSKTSSGANVLTF. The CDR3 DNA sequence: TGCGCCAGCAGCAAGACGAGCTCTGGGGCCAACGTCCTGACTTTC.

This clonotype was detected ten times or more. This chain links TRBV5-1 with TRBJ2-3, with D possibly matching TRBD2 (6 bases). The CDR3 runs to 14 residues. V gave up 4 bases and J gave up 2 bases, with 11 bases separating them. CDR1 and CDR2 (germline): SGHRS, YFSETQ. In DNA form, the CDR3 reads TGCGCCAGCAGCATCGGACTACCCACAGATACGCAGTATTTT. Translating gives CASSIGLPTDTQYF.

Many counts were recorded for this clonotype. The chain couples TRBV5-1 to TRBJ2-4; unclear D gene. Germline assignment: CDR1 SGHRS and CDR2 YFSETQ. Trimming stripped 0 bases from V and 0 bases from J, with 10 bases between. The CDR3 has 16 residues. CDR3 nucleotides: TGCGCCAGCAGCTTGGACTCGGGTTCAGCCAAAAACATTCAGTACTTC. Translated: CASSLDSGSAKNIQYF.

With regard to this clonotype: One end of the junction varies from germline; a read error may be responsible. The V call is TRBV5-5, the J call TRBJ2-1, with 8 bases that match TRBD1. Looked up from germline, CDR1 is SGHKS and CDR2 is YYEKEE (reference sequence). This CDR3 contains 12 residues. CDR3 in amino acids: CASSLAEGQGGF. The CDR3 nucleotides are TGTGCCAGCAGCTTGGCCGAAGGACAGGGTGGCTTC. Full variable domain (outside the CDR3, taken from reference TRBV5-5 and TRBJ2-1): DAGVTQSPTHLIKTRGQQVTLRCSPISGHKSVSWYQQVLGQGPQFIFQYYEKEERGRGNFPDRFSARQFPNYSSELNVNALLLGDSALYLCASSLAEGQGGFGPGTRLTVL.

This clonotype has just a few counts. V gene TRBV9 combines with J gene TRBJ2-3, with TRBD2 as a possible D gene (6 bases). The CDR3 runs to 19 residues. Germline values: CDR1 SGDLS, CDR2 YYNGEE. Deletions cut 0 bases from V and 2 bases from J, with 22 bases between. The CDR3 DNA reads TGTGCCAGCAGCGTAGCTGGGGGGACCTTAAGGGGCAACACAGATACGCAGTATTTT. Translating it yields CASSVAGGTLRGNTDTQYF.

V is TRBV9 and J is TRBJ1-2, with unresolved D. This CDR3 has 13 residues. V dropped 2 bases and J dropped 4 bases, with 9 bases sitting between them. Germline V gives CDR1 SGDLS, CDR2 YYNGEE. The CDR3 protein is CASSVTGVYGYTF. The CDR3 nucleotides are TGTGCCAGCAGCGTCACCGGGGTCTATGGCTACACCTTC.

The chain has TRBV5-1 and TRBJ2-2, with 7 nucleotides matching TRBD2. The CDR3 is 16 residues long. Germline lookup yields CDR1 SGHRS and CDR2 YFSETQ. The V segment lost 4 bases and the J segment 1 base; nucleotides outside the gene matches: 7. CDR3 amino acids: CASSGIAGQNTGELFF. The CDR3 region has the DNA TGCGCCAGCAGCGGTATAGCGGGCCAGAACACCGGGGAGCTGTTTTTT.

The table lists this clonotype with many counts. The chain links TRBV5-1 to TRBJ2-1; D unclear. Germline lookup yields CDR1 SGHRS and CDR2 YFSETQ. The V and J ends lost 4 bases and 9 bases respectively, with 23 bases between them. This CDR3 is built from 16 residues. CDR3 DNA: TGCGCCAGCAGCCAAGTCCCATGGGTAGAGGAGAGTGAGCAGTTCTTC. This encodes CASSQVPWVEESEQFF.

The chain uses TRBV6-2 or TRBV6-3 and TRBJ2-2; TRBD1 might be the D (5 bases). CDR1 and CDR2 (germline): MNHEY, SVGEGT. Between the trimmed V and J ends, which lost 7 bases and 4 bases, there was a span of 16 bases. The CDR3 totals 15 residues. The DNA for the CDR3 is TGTGCCAGCACCCGCCTGGGGCTCGGCACCGGGGAGCTGTTTTTT. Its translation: CASTRLGLGTGELFF.